The 30 T cell receptor beta chains below all came from one sample that was sequenced in a study of shared clonotypes between healthy human individuals. CD45RO-negative CD8 cells positively selected for CCR7 made up the naive population, which excluded terminally differentiated effector memory CD45RA+ cells. This table comes from immunoSEQ multiplex PCR, and its TCRdb copy is limited to in-frame clones, with some not included. The sample lists under 1 million clones; almost 95% were seen once. What was sequenced was naive CD8+ T cells sorted from blood. The origin of the receptors is a man under 40 in good health.

This sequence joins TRBV6-1 and TRBJ1-2; no firm D call. V was pared by 3 bases and J by 1 base, with 18 bases between. Germline V gene data show CDR1 as MNHNS and CDR2 as SASEGT. The CDR3 is 17 amino acids. The CDR3 DNA sequence: TGTGCCAGCAGTGAGAGTCGTTTAGGAGGGATTAACTATGGCTACACCTTC. Amino acid sequence: CASSESRLGGINYGYTF.

In nucleotides, the CDR3 is TGCGCCAGCAGCCAAGTCCCGGGACAGGGGACTGGCGAGCAGTACTTC. Translated: CASSQVPGQGTGEQYF. V gene TRBV4-1 combines with J gene TRBJ2-7; TRBD1 agrees at 10 bases. Germline V gene sequence: CDR1 MGHRA, CDR2 YSYEKL. The V segment lost 1 base and the J segment 6 bases; nucleotides outside the gene matches: 9. CDR3 length: 16 residues.

This chain's CDR3 is CATSRDESVLMVNTEAFF. The CDR3 DNA reads TGTGCCACCAGCAGAGATGAGAGTGTGCTGATGGTAAACACTGAAGCTTTCTTT. The chain carries TRBV15 and TRBJ1-1; D ambiguous. Trimming left V 0 bases short and J 2 bases short, with 19 bases between. CDR1 LNHNV and CDR2 YYDKDF come from the germline V gene (reference sequence). The CDR3 spans 18 residues.

V is TRBV7-9 and J is TRBJ2-2, with D perhaps matching TRBD2 (6 bases). Germline values: CDR1 SEHNR, CDR2 FQNEAQ (reference sequence). Trimming removed 4 bases from V and 4 bases from J, with 13 bases in between. CDR3 length: 15 residues. The CDR3 coding sequence is TGTGCCAGCAGCTCCACTTCGGGGGTCACCGGGGAGCTGTTTTTT. It translates to CASSSTSGVTGELFF.

V gene TRBV27 combines with J gene TRBJ2-7; maybe TRBD2 (5 bases). There are 13 residues in the CDR3. V shed 5 bases and J shed 2 bases, with 10 bases lying between them. Germline CDR1 and CDR2: MNHEY and SMNVEV (reference sequence). CDR3 bases: TGTGCCAGCAGTGTAGGGAGTACCTACGAGCAGTACTTC. This sequence encodes CASSVGSTYEQYF.

CDR3 nucleotides: TGCAGCGTTGAACGGCAAGTAGATCATGAACGGGTAAGAACCTACAATGAGCAGTTCTTC. Translated, it gives CSVERQVDHERVRTYNEQFF. The rearrangement links TRBV29-1 to TRBJ2-1; D remains unclear. Germline CDR1 is SQVTM and CDR2 is ANQGSEA. V lost 2 bases and J 2 bases, leaving 28 bases between the germline ends. CDR3 length: 20 amino acids.

The V call is TRBV6-5, the J call TRBJ1-3; D is ambiguous. The CDR3 contains 14 residues. From germline, CDR1 is MNHEY and CDR2 SVGAGI. The V end lost 6 bases, the J end lost 0 bases, and 9 bases lay between the germline ends. The CDR3 loop reads CASRPQSSGNTIYF. CDR3 sequence (DNA): TGTGCCAGCAGGCCACAGAGCTCTGGAAACACCATATATTTT.

J is TRBJ2-5 and V is TRBV25-1; no clear D. V lost 4 bases, J lost 0 bases, and 15 bases lay in between. This CDR3 has 16 residues. Germline V gene sequence: CDR1 MGHDK, CDR2 SYGVNS. The CDR3 region is CASSGGDTFDQETQYF. The DNA of the CDR3 is TGTGCCAGCAGTGGCGGTGACACCTTCGACCAAGAGACCCAGTACTTC.

The V gene is TRBV27, the J gene TRBJ2-7, with 10 bases matching TRBD2. Per germline, CDR1 MNHEY and CDR2 SMNVEV (reference sequence). Trimming took 5 bases from V and 4 from J; bases not matched to a gene: 8. The CDR3 contains 15 residues. CDR3 amino acids: CASSGYGLAAYEQYF. For the CDR3, the DNA is TGTGCCAGCAGTGGATACGGACTAGCGGCTTACGAGCAGTACTTC.

This rearrangement joins TRBV10-3 to TRBJ2-1; 7 bases agree with TRBD2. Trimming at V came to 2 bases and at J to 2 bases, leaving 3 bases not matched to a gene. The germline gives CDR1 ENHRY, CDR2 SYGVKD. CDR3 length: 15 residues. The CDR3 DNA reads as TGTGCCATCAGTGAGAGGGAGGGCACCTACAATGAGCAGTTCTTC. Translated, it gives CAISEREGTYNEQFF.

The chain uses TRBV6-6 and TRBJ2-7, with D maybe TRBD1 (6 bases). V lost 5 bases, J lost 0 bases, and 17 bases lay in between. The CDR3 is 16 amino acids. The germline CDR1 and CDR2 sequences are MNHNY and SVGAGI (reference sequence). DNA for the CDR3: TGTGCCAGCAGTGCCACGACAGGAAAGGTCTCCTACGAGCAGTACTTC. It codes for CASSATTGKVSYEQYF.

This rearrangement joins TRBV9 to TRBJ1-2; the match to TRBD1 covers 11 bases. V gave up 4 bases and J gave up 2 bases; unmatched junction bases: 4. The CDR3 consists of 15 residues. Germline CDR1 and CDR2: SGDLS and YYNGEE. CDR3 DNA sequence: TGTGCCAGCAGCCCCGGGACAGGGGGGAACTATGGCTACACCTTC. Translated, it gives CASSPGTGGNYGYTF.

The chain couples TRBV9 to TRBJ1-2; 8 bases align to TRBD1. J was trimmed by 8 bases and V by 0 bases; bases with no gene match: 6. The CDR3 loop spans 14 amino acids. Germline lookup yields CDR1 SGDLS and CDR2 YYNGEE. The DNA for the CDR3 is TGTGCCAGCAGCGTAGCCAGGGGGCTTTGGGGCTACACCTTC. This encodes CASSVARGLWGYTF.

This sequence joins TRBV7-9 and TRBJ2-7; no clear D gene. Germline CDR1 SEHNR, CDR2 FQNEAQ (reference sequence). The CDR3 is 15 amino acids. V lost 1 base to trimming and J lost 0 bases, with 10 bases between them. CDR3 DNA sequence: TGTGCCAGCAGCTTAGAAAGAGGTAGCTCCTACGAGCAGTACTTC. Amino acids: CASSLERGSSYEQYF.

The chain joins TRBV6-1 to TRBJ2-7; 13 bases map to TRBD2. Trimming at V came to 3 bases and at J to 3 bases, leaving 14 bases not matched to a gene. This CDR3 region has 19 residues. Germline V gives CDR1 MNHNS, CDR2 SASEGT. CDR3 residues: CASSDNDGTSGTTGYEQYF. DNA of the CDR3: TGTGCCAGCAGTGACAACGATGGGACTAGCGGGACAACAGGCTACGAGCAGTACTTC.

The chain uses TRBV10-1 and TRBJ2-7; tentative D call: TRBD1 (6 bases). V was shortened by 3 bases and J by 3 bases, with 12 bases between the two germline ends. CDR1 and CDR2 (germline): WNHNN, SYGVQD (reference sequence). This CDR3 region has 14 residues. The CDR3 bases are TGCGCCAGCAGTGAAGTGGACAGCCACTACGAGCAGTACTTC. Translating it yields CASSEVDSHYEQYF.

The rearrangement joins TRBV29-1 to TRBJ2-3; perhaps D is TRBD1 or TRBD2 (5 bases each). The CDR3 extends over 15 amino acids. V lost 5 bases to trimming and J lost 2 bases, with 17 bases between them. Germline V lookup: CDR1 SQVTM, CDR2 ANQGSEA. CDR3 bases: TGCAGCGTTTCGGCGGGTGGGGGACCCACAGATACGCAGTATTTT. Amino acids: CSVSAGGGPTDTQYF.

V and J are TRBV7-6 and TRBJ2-7; 7 bases are shared with TRBD1. The CDR3 is made up of 17 amino acids. Germline V gene data show CDR1 as SGHVS and CDR2 as FNYEAQ. The J segment lost 5 bases and the V segment lost 5 bases, leaving 18 bases of the junction unmatched. CDR3 sequence: CASSAAPPGTVEDEQYF. Here the CDR3 DNA reads TGTGCCAGCAGCGCCGCCCCCCCCGGGACAGTAGAGGACGAGCAGTACTTC.

The chain has TRBV16 and TRBJ2-7, with D perhaps matching TRBD1 or TRBD2 (5 bases each). The CDR3 runs to 13 residues. Germline-derived CDR1 and CDR2 are KGHSY and FQNENV. V was shortened by 3 bases and J by 4 bases, with 10 bases between the two germline ends. CDR3 residues: CASSHGAGYEQYF. The CDR3 DNA reads as TGTGCCAGCAGCCACGGGGCTGGGTACGAGCAGTACTTC.

The chain links TRBV10-2 to TRBJ1-2; TRBD1 might be the D (6 bases). The V gene's germline CDR1 is WSHSY and CDR2 SAAADI. Trimming pared 0 bases from V and 7 bases from J, leaving 9 bases between. The CDR3 is 13 amino acids. In nucleotides, the CDR3 is TGCGCCAGCAGTGAGTCTGGGGGGCTTGGCTACACCTTC. The encoded protein is CASSESGGLGYTF.

CDR3 amino acids: CASSGDTPYAFF. CDR3 coding DNA: TGTGCCAGCAGTGGGGACACGCCGTACGCTTTCTTT. The chain couples TRBV2 to TRBJ1-1; tentative D call: TRBD1 (6 bases). Germline CDR1 and CDR2: SNHLY and FYNNEI. Trimming took 4 bases from V and 11 from J, leaving 14 bases between them. The CDR3 is 12 residues long.

This rearrangement joins TRBV7-9 to TRBJ2-2; D is unresolved. The CDR3 runs 15 residues. Trimming stripped 0 bases from V and 0 bases from J, with 5 bases between. Germline assignment: CDR1 SEHNR and CDR2 FQNEAQ (reference sequence). The CDR3 is CASSLAPSNTGELFF. CDR3 DNA: TGTGCCAGCAGCTTAGCCCCCTCGAACACCGGGGAGCTGTTTTTT.

The chain uses TRBV7-9 and TRBJ2-1; D remains ambiguous. CDR1 SEHNR and CDR2 FQNEAQ come from the germline V gene (reference sequence). The ends were cut back, 7 bases at V and 7 bases at J, with 20 bases in the middle. The CDR3 has 15 amino acids. CDR3 protein: CASTEASGRVNEQFF. CDR3 bases: TGTGCCAGCACCGAAGCCTCTGGTAGGGTAAATGAGCAGTTCTTC.

The CDR3 DNA follows: TGCGCCAGCAGCCAAGATACGGGATACGATCAGCCCCAGCATTTT. Translating it yields CASSQDTGYDQPQHF. The chain has TRBV4-3 and TRBJ1-5, with D uncertain. With 0 bases removed from V and 5 bases from J, the gap between germline ends came to 11 bases. This CDR3 region has 15 residues. Germline CDR1 and CDR2: LGHNA and YSLEER.

This clone was seen only once. V is TRBV4-3 and J is TRBJ1-1; TRBD1 matches at 9 bases. The CDR3 runs to 15 residues. V gave up 1 base and J gave up 4 bases; unmatched junction bases: 4. Looked up from germline, CDR1 is LGHNA and CDR2 is YSLEER. The CDR3 protein is CASSQAGQGGTEAFF. The DNA of the CDR3 is TGCGCCAGCAGCCAAGCGGGACAGGGAGGCACTGAAGCTTTCTTT.

Comment on this clone: The sample contains more than one DNA sequence encoding this CDR3. This rearrangement joins TRBV29-1 to TRBJ2-7; no definite D call. Germline V lookup: CDR1 SQVTM, CDR2 ANQGSEA. The length of the CDR3 is 11 residues. The V and J ends lost 4 bases and 4 bases respectively, with 8 bases between them. The CDR3 nucleotides read TGCAGCGTTGGAGAAGGATACGAGCAGTACTTC. Its protein product is CSVGEGYEQYF.

This clone was seen just once. The chain is built from TRBV30 and TRBJ2-7, with D perhaps TRBD2 (6 bases). The CDR3 sequence is 14 residues long. Trimming removed 2 bases at V and 2 bases at J, with 13 bases between. Germline assignment: CDR1 GTSNPN and CDR2 SVGIG (reference sequence). The CDR3 region is CAWSTREFPYEQYF. The DNA of the CDR3 is TGTGCCTGGAGTACCCGGGAGTTCCCCTACGAGCAGTACTTC.

The chain employs TRBV9 and TRBJ2-7, with a tentative D call TRBD2 (5 bases). This CDR3 spans 13 amino acids. Germline values: CDR1 SGDLS, CDR2 YYNGEE. V dropped 3 bases and J dropped 3 bases, with 10 bases sitting between them. CDR3 protein: CASSALAGYEQYF. CDR3 DNA: TGTGCCAGCAGCGCCCTGGCGGGCTACGAGCAGTACTTC.

The CDR3 loop is CASSSGLVDEQFF. CDR3 bases: TGTGCCAGCAGTTCGGGACTAGTGGATGAGCAGTTCTTC. The V gene is TRBV27, the J gene TRBJ2-1, with 8 bases identical to TRBD2. Looked up from germline, CDR1 is MNHEY and CDR2 is SMNVEV (reference sequence). Trimming removed 4 bases from V and 8 bases from J; junction bases left unmatched: 4. The CDR3 is 13 residues long.

V is TRBV13 and J is TRBJ1-4; TRBD1 might be the D (6 bases). CDR1 PRHDT and CDR2 FYEKMQ come from the germline V gene (reference sequence). V was pared by 5 bases and J by 4 bases, with 23 bases between. The CDR3 runs to 18 residues. The CDR3 DNA follows: TGTGCCAGCAGCCCTCGTAGGGGGTCGGTTGCGGATAATGAAAAACTGTTTTTT. Translation gives CASSPRRGSVADNEKLFF.